This entry is about one T cell receptor beta chain. The sample comes from a study of technical replicates of blood from a few donors. The V gene lost 5 bases and the J gene lost 2 bases, with 13 bases spanning the gap. Germline CDR1 reads MNHEY; CDR2 reads SVGAGI. This CDR3 has 14 amino acids. Clones were read by immunoSEQ multiplex PCR, and TCRdb kept only the in-frame ones, dropping some. The table shows under 90,000 clones, with 95% to 98% occurring only once. This clonotype was sampled from a human donor in good health. Material: T cells isolated from PBMCs. The gene calls are TRBV6-5 and TRBJ2-7; tentatively, D is TRBD1 (6 bases). CDR3 coding DNA: TGTGCCAGCAGTCCGGCACAGGGTGCCTACGAGCAGTACTTC. This gives the protein CASSPAQGAYEQYF.